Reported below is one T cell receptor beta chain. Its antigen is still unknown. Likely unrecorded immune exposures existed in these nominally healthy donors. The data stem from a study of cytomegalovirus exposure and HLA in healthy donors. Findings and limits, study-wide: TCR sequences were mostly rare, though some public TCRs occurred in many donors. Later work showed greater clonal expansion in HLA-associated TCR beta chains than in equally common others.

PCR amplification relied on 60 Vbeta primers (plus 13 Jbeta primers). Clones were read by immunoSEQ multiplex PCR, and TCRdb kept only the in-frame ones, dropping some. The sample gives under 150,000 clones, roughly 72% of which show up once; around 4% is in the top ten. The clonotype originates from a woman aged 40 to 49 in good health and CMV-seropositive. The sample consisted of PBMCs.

CDR3 in amino acids: CAWRGTGAGELFF. The CDR3 nucleotides read TGTGCCTGGCGGGGGACAGGGGCCGGGGAGCTGTTTTTT. The J gene is TRBJ2-2, the V gene TRBV30; 10 bases align to TRBD1. The CDR3 is 13 residues long. Germline V gives CDR1 GTSNPN, CDR2 SVGIG (reference sequence). V shed 5 bases and J 6 bases; nucleotides not matched to a gene: 3.